This T cell receptor beta chain was identified in a study of cytomegalovirus exposure and HLA in healthy donors. The study's findings and limits: Analysis was performed later, and it showed HLA-associated TCR beta chains to be more clonally expanded than equally common others. Roughly even sequencing depth across donors was the assumption behind the presence/absence analyses. Confirmation in vitro established that three CMV-associated chains were specific for CMV antigens.

The CDR3 loop spans 12 amino acids. The primer mix had 60 Vbeta and 13 Jbeta primers. Sequencing used immunoSEQ multiplex PCR; TCRdb keeps in-frame clones, though not all of them. The sample holds more than 75,000 clones, less than 80% seen once. Turning to this clone: Antigen: not known.

Source material: PBMCs. This sequence originates from a man younger than 40 in good health and CMV-seronegative. This chain joins TRBV21-1 and TRBJ2-7; no check of the table's D call, TRBD1, against the DNA was made. TRBV21-1 is a recognized pseudogene. CDR3 amino acids: CASSKDTDEQYF. The DNA for the CDR3 is TGTGCCAGCAGCAAAGACACCGACGAGCAGTACTTC.